The next 8 T cell receptor beta chains were all read from a single sample in a study of T-cell reconstitution after alpha-beta-depleted transplantation in children. TCRbeta library construction was performed incorporating unique molecular identifiers. TCRdb reanalysed the PCR reads using MiXCR and keeps one entry per CDR3 protein. The sample carries about 110,000 distinct CDR3 sequences, about 6.5% recorded once. The source material was PBMCs, mostly from graft donor cells, sampled 360 days after TCRalphabeta/CD19-depleted stem cell transplant. Receptor source: a male patient aged 2 to 10 who had a stem cell transplant for acute lymphoblastic leukemia, so the T cells may come from the graft donor.

This clonotype was recorded many times. The chain has TRBV4-3 and TRBJ2-1; D gene ambiguous. Per germline, CDR1 LGHNA and CDR2 YSLEER. The CDR3 length is 14 residues. V lost 3 bases, J lost 4 bases, and 10 bases lay in between. CDR3 nucleotide sequence: TGCGCCAGCAGCCATGGATCATTGTACAATGAGCAGTTCTTC. Protein product: CASSHGSLYNEQFF.

This clonotype was picked up a small number of times. The genes are TRBV10-3 and TRBJ2-5, with D possibly TRBD2 on 5 matching bases. The CDR3 consists of 12 residues. Trimming removed 4 bases at V and 4 bases at J, with 7 bases between. From germline, CDR1 is ENHRY and CDR2 SYGVKD. The DNA of the CDR3 is TGTGCCATCAGTGGCGAGGGAGAGACCCAGTACTTC. Amino acid sequence: CAISGEGETQYF.

The chain is built from TRBV20-1 and TRBJ1-6; D is undetermined. The CDR3 runs 14 residues. Germline CDR1 and CDR2: DFQATT and SNEGSKA (reference sequence). V was pared by 1 base and J by 6 bases, with 10 bases between. In DNA form, the CDR3 reads TGCAGTGCTAGAGGGTCAGGTTTTAATTCACCCCTCCACTTT. It translates to CSARGSGFNSPLHF.

This clonotype was counted between two and nine times. This chain joins TRBV4-3 and TRBJ2-3, with D maybe TRBD2 (5 bases). V lost 0 bases and J 5 bases, leaving 12 bases between the germline ends. CDR1 and CDR2 from the germline V gene are LGHNA and YSLEER. The CDR3 loop spans 15 amino acids. The CDR3 nucleotides are TGCGCCAGCAGCCAAGAGGAACTAGACGGAGATACGCAGTATTTT. As protein: CASSQEELDGDTQYF.

J is TRBJ2-1 and V is TRBV11-2; tentatively, D is TRBD1 or TRBD2 (5 bases each). Trimming removed 4 bases at V and 10 bases at J, with 8 bases between. The CDR3 totals 11 residues. Germline V CDR1 and CDR2: SGHAT, FQNNGV. The CDR3 protein is CASSSWGEQFF. For the CDR3, the DNA is TGTGCCAGCAGCTCCTGGGGGGAGCAGTTCTTC.

This clonotype was detected many times. The chain couples TRBV20-1 to TRBJ1-1; TRBD1 matches at 8 bases. The V segment lost 5 bases and the J segment 11 bases; nucleotides outside the gene matches: 7. The CDR3 is made up of 11 amino acids. Germline CDR1 reads DFQATT; CDR2 reads SNEGSKA (reference sequence). CDR3 DNA sequence: TGCAGTGCTTCTATGGACAGGGCGGCTTTCTTT. Its translation is CSASMDRAAFF.

This clonotype was seen a handful of times. This rearrangement joins TRBV5-1 to TRBJ2-3; 7 positions agree with TRBD2. CDR1 is SGHRS and CDR2 is YFSETQ in the germline V gene. The V gene end was trimmed by 0 bases and the J gene end by 4 bases; junction bases not matched to a gene: 5. The CDR3 extends over 15 amino acids. This CDR3 reads CASSLGRGVSDTQYF. CDR3 sequence (DNA): TGCGCCAGCAGCTTGGGTCGGGGGGTTTCAGATACGCAGTATTTT.

The chain employs TRBV9 and TRBJ1-4; D not resolved. The germline gives CDR1 SGDLS, CDR2 YYNGEE. This CDR3 has 12 amino acids. The V end was cut by 4 bases, the J end by 6 bases, with 7 bases between. The CDR3 coding sequence is TGTGCCAGCAGCCTACGGGATGAAAAACTGTTTTTT. Translation: CASSLRDEKLFF. The whole variable domain, remainder taken from reference TRBV9 and TRBJ1-4, is DSGVTQTPKHLITATGQRVTLRCSPRSGDLSVYWYQQSLDQGLQFLIQYYNGEERAKGNILERFSAQQFPDLHSELNLSSLELGDSALYFCASSLRDEKLFFGSGTQLSVL.